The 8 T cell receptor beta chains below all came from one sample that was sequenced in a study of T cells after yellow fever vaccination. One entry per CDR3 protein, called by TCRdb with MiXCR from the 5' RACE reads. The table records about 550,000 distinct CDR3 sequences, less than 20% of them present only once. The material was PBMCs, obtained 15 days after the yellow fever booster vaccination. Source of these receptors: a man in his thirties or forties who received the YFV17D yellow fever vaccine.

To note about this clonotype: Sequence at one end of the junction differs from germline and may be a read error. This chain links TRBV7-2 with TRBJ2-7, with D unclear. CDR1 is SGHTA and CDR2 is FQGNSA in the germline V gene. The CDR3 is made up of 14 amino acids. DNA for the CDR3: TGTGCCAGTACACGGCAAGGGAATCCCTACAAGCAGTACTTC. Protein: CASTRQGNPYKQYF. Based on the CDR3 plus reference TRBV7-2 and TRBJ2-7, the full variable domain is GAGVSQSPSNKVTEKGKDVELRCDPISGHTALYWYRQSLGQGLEFLIYFQGNSAPDKSGLPSDRFSAERTGGSVSTLTIQRTQQEDSAVYLCASTRQGNPYKQYFGPGTRLTVT.

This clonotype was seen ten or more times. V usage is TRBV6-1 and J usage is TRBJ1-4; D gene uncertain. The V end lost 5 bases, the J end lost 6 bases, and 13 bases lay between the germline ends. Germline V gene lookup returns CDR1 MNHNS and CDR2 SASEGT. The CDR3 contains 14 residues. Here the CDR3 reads CASSTTVYDEKLFF. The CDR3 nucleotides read TGTGCCAGCAGTACGACGGTCTACGATGAAAAACTGTTTTTT.

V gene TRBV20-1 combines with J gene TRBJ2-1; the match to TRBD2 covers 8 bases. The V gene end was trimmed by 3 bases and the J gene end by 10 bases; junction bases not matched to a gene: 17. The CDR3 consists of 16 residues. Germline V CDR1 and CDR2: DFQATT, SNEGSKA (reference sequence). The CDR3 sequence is CSARPREREKPGEQFF. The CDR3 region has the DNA TGCAGTGCTAGGCCCAGGGAGCGGGAGAAGCCGGGAGAGCAGTTCTTC.

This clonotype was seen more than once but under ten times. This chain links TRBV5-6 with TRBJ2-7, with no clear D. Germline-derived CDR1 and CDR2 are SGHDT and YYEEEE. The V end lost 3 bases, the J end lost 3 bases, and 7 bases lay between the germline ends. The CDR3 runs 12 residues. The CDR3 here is CASSSDDYEQYF. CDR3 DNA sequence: TGTGCCAGCAGCTCGGACGACTACGAGCAGTACTTC.

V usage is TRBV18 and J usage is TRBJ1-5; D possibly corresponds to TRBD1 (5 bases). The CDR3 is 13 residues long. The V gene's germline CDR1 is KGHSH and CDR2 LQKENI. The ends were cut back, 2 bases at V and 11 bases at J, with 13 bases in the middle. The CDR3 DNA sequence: TGTGCCAGCTCACCAGAGGGGCTCCTGGCCCAGCATTTT. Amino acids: CASSPEGLLAQHF.

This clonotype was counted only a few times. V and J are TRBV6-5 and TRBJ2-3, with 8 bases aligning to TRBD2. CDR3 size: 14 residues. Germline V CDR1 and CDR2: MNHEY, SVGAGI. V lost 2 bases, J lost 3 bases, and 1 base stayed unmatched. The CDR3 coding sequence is TGTGCCAGCAGTTACCCTAGCGGGACAGATACGCAGTATTTT. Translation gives CASSYPSGTDTQYF.

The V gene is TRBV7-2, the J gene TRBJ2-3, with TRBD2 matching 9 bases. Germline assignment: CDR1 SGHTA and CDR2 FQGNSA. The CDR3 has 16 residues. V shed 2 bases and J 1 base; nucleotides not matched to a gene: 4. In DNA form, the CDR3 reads TGTGCCAGCAGCTTATTCGCTAGCGGGGGCACAGATACGCAGTATTTT. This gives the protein CASSLFASGGTDTQYF.

CDR3 nucleotide sequence: TGCGCCAGCAGCCAAGATGTGGTTCTATCGACGACGGGCAATCAGCCCCAGCATTTT. Amino acids: CASSQDVVLSTTGNQPQHF. The rearrangement joins TRBV4-3 to TRBJ1-5; no reliable D call. CDR3 size: 19 residues. The germline V gene has CDR1 LGHNA and CDR2 YSLEER. V shed 0 bases and J shed 2 bases, with 20 bases lying between them.